Below, 29 T cell receptor beta chains from the same sample are listed, as sequenced in a study of shared clonotypes between healthy human individuals. Clones were sequenced by immunoSEQ multiplex PCR, and TCRdb holds only the in-frame ones, with some missing. Of millions of clones listed, more than 80% are singletons. The sequencing input was naive CD4+ T cells from PBMCs. Subset defined: CD45RA+ positively selected. These receptor sequences come from a man younger than 35 in good health. Some clones in this sample may be carry-over from other donors' samples.

The chain recombines TRBV15 with TRBJ2-2; the match to TRBD2 covers 12 bases. Germline CDR1 is LNHNV and CDR2 is YYDKDF (reference sequence). V lost 4 bases, J lost 4 bases, and 4 bases stayed unmatched. The CDR3 sequence is 16 residues long. CDR3 in amino acids: CATSTLAGGRTGELFF. CDR3 nucleotides: TGTGCCACCAGCACCCTAGCGGGAGGGCGCACCGGGGAGCTGTTTTTT.

This clone has just one count. The V call is TRBV19, the J call TRBJ2-7; 8 positions agree with TRBD1. The germline V gene has CDR1 LNHDA and CDR2 SQIVND (reference sequence). The junction had 12 bases not matched to a gene; V was cut back by 5 bases and J by 6 bases. The CDR3 is 15 amino acids. The CDR3 DNA reads as TGTGCCAGTAGTGTTATTCCGACAGGGGCTCGCGAGCAGTACTTC. Protein: CASSVIPTGAREQYF.

V and J are TRBV10-3 and TRBJ2-7; 8 bases map to TRBD2. V lost 2 bases to trimming and J lost 2 bases; unmatched junction nucleotides: 5. CDR1 is ENHRY, CDR2 SYGVKD, per germline. The CDR3 is 15 amino acids. This chain's CDR3 is CAISEVVAGTYEQYF. Written as DNA, the CDR3 is TGTGCCATCAGTGAGGTGGTAGCGGGGACCTACGAGCAGTACTTC.

A remark on this clone: Distinct nucleotide sequences in the sample also encode this CDR3. The rearrangement joins TRBV5-1 to TRBJ2-3; D unresolved. The CDR3 is 15 residues long. The ends were cut back, 0 bases at V and 0 bases at J, with 8 bases in the middle. CDR1 and CDR2 (germline): SGHRS, YFSETQ. Here the CDR3 reads CASSLGGTSTDTQYF. The CDR3 region has the DNA TGCGCCAGCAGCTTGGGGGGAACTAGCACAGATACGCAGTATTTT.

The V call is TRBV19, the J call TRBJ1-5; the D gene is possibly TRBD1 (5 bases). Germline values: CDR1 LNHDA, CDR2 SQIVND (reference sequence). The CDR3 has 12 residues. Trimming took 11 bases from V and 4 from J, leaving 12 bases between them. This CDR3 reads CASRDLNQPQHF. The CDR3 DNA reads as TGTGCCTCCCGGGACCTTAATCAGCCCCAGCATTTT.

The rearrangement uses TRBV28 and TRBJ1-5; D is possibly TRBD1 (5 bases). Germline CDR1 is MDHEN and CDR2 is SYDVKM. The CDR3 runs to 15 residues. V was cut by 1 base and J by 6 bases, with 13 bases left in between. The CDR3 nucleotides are TGTGCCAGCAGTTTATTTGCCCGGGGGGGTCAGCCCCAGCATTTT. Translating it yields CASSLFARGGQPQHF.

On this clone: This specimen includes other DNA sequences encoding the same CDR3. V and J are TRBV6-5 and TRBJ1-2; TRBD1 aligns across 7 bases. Germline values: CDR1 MNHEY, CDR2 SVGAGI. CDR3 length: 13 residues. V gave up 6 bases and J gave up 1 base; unmatched junction bases: 2. In DNA, the CDR3 is TGTGCCAGCAGAAGGGACAGTAACTATGGCTACACCTTC. Its protein is CASRRDSNYGYTF.

Notes on this clone: This sample also contains other DNA sequences that code for the same CDR3. The V call is TRBV28, the J call TRBJ1-2; 9 nucleotides align to TRBD1. The CDR3 has 13 amino acids. With 6 bases clipped from V and 4 bases from J, the junction kept 3 bases outside the gene matches. Germline V gives CDR1 MDHEN, CDR2 SYDVKM. The CDR3 coding sequence is TGTGCCAGCAGGCCGGGACAGGGCTATGGCTACACCTTC. Translated, it gives CASRPGQGYGYTF.

The chain employs TRBV10-2 and TRBJ1-2, with D unresolved. Trimming took 6 bases from V and 2 from J, leaving 4 bases between them. The CDR3 covers 11 residues. Germline V CDR1 and CDR2: WSHSY, SAAADI. The CDR3 DNA reads as TGCGCCAGCAGAGGGAACTATGGCTACACCTTC. Translated: CASRGNYGYTF.

This chain uses TRBV6-5 with TRBJ1-1, with 7 bases fitting TRBD1. This CDR3 has 14 amino acids. Trimming removed 5 bases from V and 5 bases from J; junction bases left unmatched: 8. Germline CDR1 MNHEY, CDR2 SVGAGI. The CDR3 loop reads CASSKPTGHTEAFF. The CDR3 nucleotides read TGTGCCAGCAGTAAGCCGACAGGGCATACTGAAGCTTTCTTT.

This clone has just one count. This specimen includes other DNA sequences encoding the same CDR3. J is TRBJ2-1 and V is TRBV10-3; TRBD1 is a possible D gene (5 bases). The V end was cut by 0 bases, the J end by 8 bases, with 5 bases between. This CDR3 has 12 amino acids. The germline V gene has CDR1 ENHRY and CDR2 SYGVKD. The CDR3, as DNA: TGTGCCATCAGTGAGTCAGGGGATGAGCAGTTCTTC. Translated: CAISESGDEQFF.

V gene TRBV30 combines with J gene TRBJ1-2; D gene unclear. The CDR3 is 12 amino acids. V shed 1 base and J shed 7 bases, with 10 bases lying between them. Germline V gene sequence: CDR1 GTSNPN, CDR2 SVGIG (reference sequence). The CDR3 DNA is TGTGCCTGGAGTGACCCATTATCTGGCTACACCTTC. It is translated as CAWSDPLSGYTF.

This chain connects TRBV5-6 to TRBJ2-3; D unclear. The CDR3 runs to 12 residues. The V end lost 4 bases, the J end lost 6 bases, and 9 bases lay between the germline ends. Germline-derived CDR1 and CDR2 are SGHDT and YYEEEE. The CDR3 sequence is CASSAGWDTQYF. CDR3 coding DNA: TGTGCCAGCAGCGCTGGGTGGGATACGCAGTATTTT.

This sequence joins TRBV19 and TRBJ2-1; TRBD1 agrees at 9 bases. J was trimmed by 1 base and V by 6 bases; bases with no gene match: 4. The CDR3 runs to 15 residues. Germline loops: CDR1 LNHDA, CDR2 SQIVND (reference sequence). The CDR3 spells CASSTGGNSYNEQFF. For the CDR3, the DNA is TGTGCCAGTAGCACAGGGGGCAATTCCTACAATGAGCAGTTCTTC.

This chain links TRBV27 with TRBJ2-1; 9 bases agree with TRBD2. Unmatched junction bases numbered 10, after V lost 7 bases and J lost 0 bases. CDR3 size: 17 residues. The germline gives CDR1 MNHEY, CDR2 SMNVEV (reference sequence). The CDR3 sequence: CASNPSGAASSYNEQFF. Written as DNA, the CDR3 is TGTGCCAGCAATCCTAGCGGGGCGGCGAGCTCCTACAATGAGCAGTTCTTC.

Written as DNA, the CDR3 is TGTGCCCCCGGTAGCGGCGTGCCCTCCTACGAGCAGTACTTC. Encoded protein: CAPGSGVPSYEQYF. V and J are TRBV25-1 and TRBJ2-7, with a weak D call TRBD2 (6 bases). This CDR3 region has 14 residues. Trimming stripped 11 bases from V and 0 bases from J, with 17 bases between. CDR1 and CDR2 (germline): MGHDK, SYGVNS.

The chain couples TRBV7-2 to TRBJ2-1, with a tentative D call TRBD2 (5 bases). Trimming cost V 3 bases and J 7 bases, with 13 bases left between them. CDR3 length equals 14 residues. Germline CDR1 SGHTA, CDR2 FQGNSA. CDR3 loop: CASSLGWTVNEQFF. Here the CDR3 DNA reads TGTGCCAGCAGCTTGGGGTGGACTGTTAATGAGCAGTTCTTC.

J is TRBJ2-3 and V is TRBV27; 8 nucleotides align to TRBD2. The germline CDR1 and CDR2 sequences are MNHEY and SMNVEV (reference sequence). Germline trimming cut 3 bases from V and 2 bases from J; bases unmatched to any gene: 4. The CDR3 runs 15 residues. CDR3 DNA sequence: TGTGCCAGCAGTTTCAGCGGGAGTATCACAGATACGCAGTATTTT. Translation gives CASSFSGSITDTQYF.

Note on this clone: This sample also contains other DNA sequences that code for the same CDR3. The chain joins TRBV18 to TRBJ2-1; D gene unclear. The CDR3 is made up of 12 amino acids. Germline V CDR1 and CDR2: KGHSH, LQKENI. The V and J ends lost 3 bases and 7 bases respectively, with 7 bases between them. This chain's CDR3 is CASSPLRNEQFF. The CDR3 DNA is TGTGCCAGCTCACCGCTTAGGAATGAGCAGTTCTTC.

The V gene is TRBV14, the J gene TRBJ1-4; D is unresolved. The CDR3 has 13 residues. In germline, CDR1 is SGHDN, CDR2 FVKESK. Trimming removed 5 bases from V and 7 bases from J, with 11 bases in between. The CDR3 region is CASSSPGREKLFF. In DNA, the CDR3 is TGTGCCAGCAGCTCCCCCGGGCGTGAAAAACTGTTTTTT.

The rearrangement joins TRBV5-4 to TRBJ2-1, with D tentatively TRBD2 (6 bases). This CDR3 has 13 amino acids. In germline, CDR1 is SGHNT, CDR2 YYREEE (reference sequence). V was shortened by 4 bases and J by 10 bases, with 15 bases between the two germline ends. CDR3 in amino acids: CASSNTTSQEQFF. CDR3 DNA: TGTGCCAGCAGCAATACCACTAGCCAAGAGCAGTTCTTC. Based on the CDR3 plus reference TRBV5-4 and TRBJ2-1, the full variable domain is ETGVTQSPTHLIKTRGQQVTLRCSSQSGHNTVSWYQQALGQGPQFIFQYYREEENGRGNFPPRFSGLQFPNYSSELNVNALELDDSALYLCASSNTTSQEQFFGPGTRLTVL.

This sequence joins TRBV11-3 and TRBJ2-5, with D possibly TRBD2 on 7 matching bases. Germline V gene sequence: CDR1 SGHNT, CDR2 YENEEA. Trimming pared 5 bases from V and 7 bases from J, leaving 17 bases between. CDR3 length equals 14 residues. In DNA, the CDR3 is TGTGCCAGCAGCCCTAGTGCGGGGGCCGGGACCCAGTACTTC. This encodes CASSPSAGAGTQYF.

The CDR3 coding sequence is TGTGCCAGCAGCTACGACTTAGCCTACAATGAGCAGTTCTTC. Encoded protein: CASSYDLAYNEQFF. V and J are TRBV11-2 and TRBJ2-1, with D unresolved. This CDR3 comprises 14 residues. Looked up from germline, CDR1 is SGHAT and CDR2 is FQNNGV. V lost 4 bases and J lost 2, with 9 bases in between.

V and J are TRBV4-1 and TRBJ2-7, with D unclear. Trimming pared 1 base from V and 5 bases from J, leaving 6 bases between. CDR1 is MGHRA, CDR2 YSYEKL, per germline. This CDR3 has 12 residues. This chain's CDR3 is CASSQGFNEQYF. The CDR3 nucleotides are TGCGCCAGCAGCCAAGGTTTTAACGAGCAGTACTTC.

The chain employs TRBV5-1 and TRBJ2-1, with a possible D match to TRBD2 (5 bases). This CDR3 has 14 residues. V lost 5 bases and J 0 bases, leaving 9 bases between the germline ends. Germline V CDR1 and CDR2: SGHRS, YFSETQ. As DNA, the CDR3 is TGCGCCAGCAGGAGGGATAGCTCCTACAATGAGCAGTTCTTC. It encodes CASRRDSSYNEQFF.

The chain uses TRBV28 and TRBJ2-5; 7 bases match TRBD2. V was pared by 10 bases and J by 5 bases, with 4 bases of the junction left unmatched. The CDR3 contains 11 residues. CDR1 is MDHEN, CDR2 SYDVKM, per germline. The CDR3: CATGGYETQYF. In DNA, the CDR3 is TGTGCCACCGGGGGGTACGAGACCCAGTACTTC.

The chain has TRBV20-1 and TRBJ2-5; D uncertain. The germline V and J ends were trimmed by 4 bases and 6 bases, with 6 bases remaining between them. Germline CDR1 DFQATT, CDR2 SNEGSKA (reference sequence). This CDR3 region has 10 residues. In DNA, the CDR3 is TGCAGTGCTAATACACAGACCCAGTACTTC. Residues: CSANTQTQYF.

The chain employs TRBV28 and TRBJ2-1; tentatively, D is TRBD2 (5 bases). The CDR3 length is 15 residues. Germline CDR1 is MDHEN and CDR2 is SYDVKM. V lost 5 bases to trimming and J lost 6 bases, with 17 bases between them. This chain's CDR3 is CASSSPGISANEQFF. CDR3 DNA sequence: TGTGCCAGCAGTAGCCCCGGGATCTCTGCCAATGAGCAGTTCTTC.

The CDR3 loop is CASSVDLLSTDTQYF. The CDR3 region has the DNA TGTGCCAGCAGCGTAGACCTTCTTAGCACAGATACGCAGTATTTT. V gene TRBV9 combines with J gene TRBJ2-3; D remains ambiguous. CDR1 SGDLS and CDR2 YYNGEE come from the germline V gene. Trimming left V 0 bases short and J 0 bases short, with 8 bases between. CDR3 size: 15 residues.